The T cell receptor beta chain under discussion was sequenced for a study of T-cell memory formation after mild COVID-19. With 12 bases clipped from V and 8 bases from J, the junction kept 10 bases outside the gene matches. The CDR3 extends over 13 amino acids. From germline, CDR1 is KGHDR and CDR2 SFDVKD. TCRdb reprocessed the 5' RACE reads with MiXCR, giving one entry per CDR3 protein. The sample has more than 350,000 distinct CDR3 sequences; roughly 15% are singletons. Sequenced material: PBMCs or a T cell subset sorted from them (not recorded which). The chain combines TRBV24-1 with TRBJ2-1; 9 nucleotides align to TRBD1. The TCR originated in a man aged 18 to 35 who had mild COVID-19 (a few samples of this study predate the infection). Cell type and time point are not known. The CDR3: CASGGTGSDEQFF. The CDR3 DNA sequence: TGTGCCTCAGGAGGGACAGGGTCCGATGAGCAGTTCTTC.